These 32 T cell receptor beta chains were sequenced from one sample in a study of cytomegalovirus exposure and HLA in healthy donors. PCR involved 60 Vbeta and 13 Jbeta primers. TCRdb's table, derived via immunoSEQ multiplex PCR, lists solely in-frame clones and lacks some. The table lists around 97,000 clones, roughly 80% of them singletons, with roughly 4% in the top ten. Sequences were obtained from PBMCs. Every receptor here comes from a man aged 45-65 years in good health and CMV-seropositive.

The rearrangement uses TRBV7-2 and TRBJ1-5; D call uncertain. Germline V lookup: CDR1 SGHTA, CDR2 FQGNSA. V was trimmed by 1 base and J by 0 bases, leaving 7 bases between them. The CDR3 is 15 residues long. The CDR3 DNA sequence: TGTGCCAGCAGCTTAGGGGAGTATAGCAATCAGCCCCAGCATTTT. Amino acid sequence: CASSLGEYSNQPQHF.

A few counts support this clone. CDR3 in DNA: TGTGCCAGTAGTATGGACAGAAGCTCCTACAATGAGCAGTTCTTC. Its protein product is CASSMDRSSYNEQFF. J is TRBJ2-1 and V is TRBV19; weak D call: TRBD1 (6 bases). This CDR3 comprises 15 residues. Germline CDR1 reads LNHDA; CDR2 reads SQIVND (reference sequence). The V end lost 3 bases, the J end lost 0 bases, and 9 bases lay between the germline ends.

The chain uses TRBV2 and TRBJ2-5, with D tentatively TRBD2 (6 bases). V shed 10 bases and J shed 5 bases, with 14 bases lying between them. This CDR3 has 12 residues. Germline V gene lookup returns CDR1 SNHLY and CDR2 FYNNEI. Here the CDR3 reads CATKGGEETQYF. CDR3 nucleotides: TGTGCCACCAAAGGAGGGGAGGAGACCCAGTACTTC.

The CDR3 reads CASSILAGDEQFF. The CDR3 DNA sequence: TGTGCCAGCAGCATACTAGCGGGAGATGAGCAGTTCTTC. This sequence joins TRBV7-2 and TRBJ2-1; TRBD2 matches at 11 bases. The J segment lost 8 bases and the V segment lost 5 bases, leaving 2 bases of the junction unmatched. Germline assignment: CDR1 SGHTA and CDR2 FQGNSA. The CDR3 runs 13 residues.

This chain joins TRBV10-3 and TRBJ2-7, with D uncertain. CDR3 length: 11 residues. Trimming removed 4 bases from V and 7 bases from J, with 8 bases in between. CDR1 ENHRY and CDR2 SYGVKD come from the germline V gene. CDR3 residues: CAISGGVEQYF. The CDR3 region has the DNA TGTGCCATCAGTGGAGGAGTAGAGCAGTACTTC.

The J gene is TRBJ2-5, the V gene TRBV28; 13 bases agree with TRBD2. Germline CDR1 MDHEN, CDR2 SYDVKM. V lost 5 bases and J lost 11; bases outside the gene matches: 17. This CDR3 has 17 residues. Written as DNA, the CDR3 is TGTGCCAGCAGTGCCGGGACTAGCGGGATTGGAGCGGCGGGGCAGTACTTC. Translation gives CASSAGTSGIGAAGQYF.

The V gene is TRBV28, the J gene TRBJ2-2; D might be TRBD2 (5 bases). The germline V and J ends were trimmed by 10 bases and 2 bases, with 11 bases remaining between them. The CDR3 is made up of 13 amino acids. Per germline, CDR1 MDHEN and CDR2 SYDVKM. CDR3 DNA sequence: TGTGCCACCCAGAGGGTTAACACCGGGGAGCTGTTTTTT. This codes for CATQRVNTGELFF. Using reference TRBV28 and TRBJ2-2 for the parts outside the CDR3, the full variable domain is DVKVTQSSRYLVKRTGEKVFLECVQDMDHENMFWYRQDPGLGLRLIYFSYDVKMKEKGDIPEGYSVSREKKERFSLILESASTNQTSMYLCATQRVNTGELFFGEGSRLTVL.

The chain recombines TRBV7-9 with TRBJ1-1; D call uncertain. Per the germline V gene, CDR1 is SEHNR and CDR2 is FQNEAQ (reference sequence). The CDR3 has 14 residues. Trimming took 1 base from V and 1 from J, leaving 7 bases between them. CDR3: CASSLGQENTEAFF. The CDR3 region has the DNA TGTGCCAGCAGCTTAGGGCAGGAGAACACTGAAGCTTTCTTT.

This chain joins TRBV27 and TRBJ2-1; D may be TRBD2 (5 bases). The germline V gene encodes CDR1 MNHEY and CDR2 SMNVEV (reference sequence). This CDR3 is 14 amino acids long. V lost 3 bases and J 0 bases, leaving 6 bases between the germline ends. The CDR3 here is CASSFGISYNEQFF. The CDR3 region has the DNA TGTGCCAGCAGTTTCGGGATCTCCTACAATGAGCAGTTCTTC.

This clone showed up just a few times. The chain combines TRBV5-1 with TRBJ2-1, with a weak D call TRBD1 (5 bases). The germline V gene has CDR1 SGHRS and CDR2 YFSETQ. The CDR3 is 16 residues long. V lost 2 bases and J lost 5, with 17 bases in between. CDR3 region: CASSFMDRQRNNEQFF. The DNA of the CDR3 is TGCGCCAGCAGCTTCATGGATCGACAGAGAAACAATGAGCAGTTCTTC. The entire variable domain, with the rest obtained from reference TRBV5-1 and TRBJ2-1, is as follows: KAGVTQTPRYLIKTRGQQVTLSCSPISGHRSVSWYQQTPGQGLQFLFEYFSETQRNKGNFPGRFSGRQFSNSRSEMNVSTLELGDSALYLCASSFMDRQRNNEQFFGPGTRLTVL.

V usage is TRBV14 and J usage is TRBJ2-7; a weak D match, TRBD2 (6 bases). Looked up from germline, CDR1 is SGHDN and CDR2 is FVKESK. CDR3 length: 15 residues. Trimming took off 0 bases at V and 1 base at J, with 10 bases between the two ends. In nucleotides, the CDR3 is TGTGCCAGCAGCCAAGACGGACTACCTTCCTACGAGCAGTACTTC. It encodes CASSQDGLPSYEQYF.

CDR3 loop: CASSPLWGEYNEQFF. The CDR3 coding sequence is TGTGCCAGTAGTCCCCTCTGGGGAGAGTACAATGAGCAGTTCTTC. The chain employs TRBV19 and TRBJ2-1, with TRBD2 as a possible D gene (5 bases). The CDR3 is 15 residues long. Germline-derived CDR1 and CDR2 are LNHDA and SQIVND (reference sequence). V was trimmed by 5 bases and J by 4 bases, leaving 15 bases between them.

This chain links TRBV19 with TRBJ2-3, with D tentatively TRBD1 (6 bases). The V and J ends lost 5 bases and 0 bases respectively, with 12 bases between them. The CDR3 has 15 residues. CDR1 LNHDA and CDR2 SQIVND come from the germline V gene (reference sequence). This chain's CDR3 is CASSAGVSSTDTQYF. Here the CDR3 DNA reads TGTGCCAGTAGTGCAGGGGTTTCTAGCACAGATACGCAGTATTTT.

The J gene is TRBJ1-2, the V gene TRBV27; 12 positions match TRBD1. The length of the CDR3 is 14 residues. J was trimmed by 6 bases and V by 4 bases; bases with no gene match: 3. The germline V gene encodes CDR1 MNHEY and CDR2 SMNVEV (reference sequence). In DNA form, the CDR3 reads TGTGCCAGCAGTTCCCGGGACAGGGGGCATGGCTACACCTTC. It encodes CASSSRDRGHGYTF.

The rearrangement links TRBV19 to TRBJ1-4; D unclear. V lost 3 bases and J lost 0, with 8 bases in between. CDR3 length: 15 amino acids. CDR1 is LNHDA, CDR2 SQIVND, per germline (reference sequence). This CDR3 reads CASSIGPTTNEKLFF. DNA of the CDR3: TGTGCCAGTAGTATTGGCCCCACAACTAATGAAAAACTGTTTTTT.

The gene calls are TRBV14 and TRBJ2-7, with 7 nucleotides matching TRBD2. V shed 1 base and J 0 bases; nucleotides not matched to a gene: 3. Germline CDR1 and CDR2: SGHDN and FVKESK. The CDR3 totals 15 residues. The CDR3, as DNA: TGTGCCAGCAGCCAAGTCGGCGGGAGCTCCTACGAGCAGTACTTC. The encoded protein is CASSQVGGSSYEQYF.

This chain joins TRBV13 and TRBJ1-2; 10 bases align to TRBD1. The germline V gene encodes CDR1 PRHDT and CDR2 FYEKMQ (reference sequence). Losses at the gene ends were 6 bases for V and 4 bases for J; bases not matched to a gene: 5. The CDR3 is made up of 14 amino acids. CDR3: CASSSGQGFYGYTF. The CDR3 DNA is TGTGCCAGCAGTTCGGGACAGGGGTTCTATGGCTACACCTTC.

The V gene is TRBV2, the J gene TRBJ2-7; D remains ambiguous. CDR3 length: 11 amino acids. Trimming took off 2 bases at V and 4 bases at J, with 3 bases between the two ends. Per the germline V gene, CDR1 is SNHLY and CDR2 is FYNNEI. The CDR3 loop reads CASSERYEQYF. CDR3 bases: TGTGCCAGCAGTGAACGGTACGAGCAGTACTTC.

The chain employs TRBV28 and TRBJ1-6; TRBD1 matches 7 bases. V lost 1 base, J lost 8 bases, and 14 bases stayed unmatched. This CDR3 region has 18 residues. The germline gives CDR1 MDHEN, CDR2 SYDVKM. CDR3 sequence: CASSLYPATGMRDSPLHF. The CDR3 nucleotides are TGTGCCAGCAGTTTATACCCCGCGACAGGGATGAGGGATTCACCCCTCCACTTT.

The J gene is TRBJ2-2, the V gene TRBV7-9; D gene ambiguous. Trimming took 7 bases from V and 7 from J, leaving 13 bases between them. The length of the CDR3 is 13 residues. Germline lookup yields CDR1 SEHNR and CDR2 FQNEAQ (reference sequence). The CDR3, as DNA: TGTGCCAGCACCCTCGCTTATAGCGGGGAGCTGTTTTTT. Its translation is CASTLAYSGELFF. Full variable domain (remainder filled in from reference TRBV7-9 and TRBJ2-2): DTGVSQNPRHKITKRGQNVTFRCDPISEHNRLYWYRQTLGQGPEFLTYFQNEAQLEKSRLLSDRFSAERPKGSFSTLEIQRTEQGDSAMYLCASTLAYSGELFFGEGSRLTVL.

The rearrangement joins TRBV15 to TRBJ2-7, with 7 bases fitting TRBD1. From germline, CDR1 is LNHNV and CDR2 YYDKDF (reference sequence). V gave up 5 bases and J gave up 1 base; unmatched junction bases: 8. The CDR3 consists of 15 residues. The CDR3 region is CATSPRDRESYEQYF. CDR3 bases: TGTGCCACCAGCCCCCGGGACAGAGAATCCTACGAGCAGTACTTC. The entire variable domain, with the rest obtained from reference TRBV15 and TRBJ2-7, is as follows: DAMVIQNPRYQVTQFGKPVTLSCSQTLNHNVMYWYQQKSSQAPKLLFHYYDKDFNNEADTPDNFQSRRPNTSFCFLDIRSPGLGDTAMYLCATSPRDRESYEQYFGPGTRLTVT.

This rearrangement joins TRBV18 to TRBJ2-5, with 8 bases lining up with TRBD1. The CDR3 is 13 amino acids. CDR1 is KGHSH and CDR2 is LQKENI in the germline V gene. V lost 6 bases and J lost 4; bases outside the gene matches: 4. For the CDR3, the DNA is TGTGCCAGCTCCTACGGACAGGGAGAGACCCAGTACTTC. Its protein product is CASSYGQGETQYF. Full variable domain (missing parts from reference TRBV18 and TRBJ2-5): NAGVMQNPRHLVRRRGQEARLRCSPMKGHSHVYWYRQLPEEGLKFMVYLQKENIIDESGMPKERFSAEFPKEGPSILRIQQVVRGDSAAYFCASSYGQGETQYFGPGTRLLVL.

This clone showed up just once. The J gene is TRBJ2-3, the V gene TRBV7-3; a possible D gene is TRBD2 (5 bases). The CDR3 length is 16 residues. The V and J ends lost 3 bases and 0 bases respectively, with 13 bases between them. Germline V gene lookup returns CDR1 SGHTA and CDR2 FQGTGA. The CDR3 DNA is TGTGCCAGCAGCTTGAGAGGAGGAATTAGCACAGATACGCAGTATTTT. It encodes CASSLRGGISTDTQYF.

This sequence joins TRBV27 and TRBJ1-5; TRBD1 is a possible D gene (6 bases). The germline V gene has CDR1 MNHEY and CDR2 SMNVEV (reference sequence). The CDR3 covers 15 residues. The V end lost 5 bases, the J end lost 3 bases, and 14 bases lay between the germline ends. The CDR3 sequence is CASSPRGGSNQPQHF. DNA for the CDR3: TGTGCCAGCAGTCCCCGAGGGGGATCCAATCAGCCCCAGCATTTT.

The chain employs TRBV28 and TRBJ2-2; 9 bases are shared with TRBD1. The CDR3 has 16 residues. Germline assignment: CDR1 MDHEN and CDR2 SYDVKM. With 6 bases clipped from V and 1 base from J, the junction kept 6 bases outside the gene matches. The CDR3 spells CASRRQGGGNTGELFF. The CDR3, as DNA: TGTGCCAGCAGGCGACAGGGGGGTGGGAACACCGGGGAGCTGTTTTTT.

V is TRBV7-9 and J is TRBJ2-6; D unresolved. V lost 11 bases to trimming and J lost 0 bases, with 23 bases between them. The length of the CDR3 is 18 residues. The germline CDR1 and CDR2 sequences are SEHNR and FQNEAQ (reference sequence). The CDR3 spells CASRPRGQLSSGANVLTF. In DNA, the CDR3 is TGTGCCTCACGCCCTCGTGGTCAGTTATCCTCTGGGGCCAACGTCCTGACTTTC.

The chain is built from TRBV19 and TRBJ2-3; TRBD1 is a possible D gene (6 bases). CDR1 and CDR2 from the germline V gene are LNHDA and SQIVND (reference sequence). This CDR3 has 12 residues. V was pared by 4 bases and J by 4 bases, with 6 bases between. This CDR3 is CASSRTADTQYF. The DNA for the CDR3 is TGTGCCAGTAGTAGGACAGCAGATACGCAGTATTTT.

This chain uses TRBV5-1 with TRBJ2-6, with 8 bases matching TRBD1. The germline V gene encodes CDR1 SGHRS and CDR2 YFSETQ. Unmatched junction bases numbered 4, after V lost 0 bases and J lost 2 bases. The CDR3 sequence is 17 residues long. The CDR3 sequence is CASSLGGQGTGANVLTF. CDR3 bases: TGCGCCAGCAGCTTGGGAGGACAGGGAACTGGGGCCAACGTCCTGACTTTC.

V gene TRBV5-1 combines with J gene TRBJ1-2, with 11 bases identical to TRBD1. This CDR3 is 16 amino acids long. Germline CDR1 reads SGHRS; CDR2 reads YFSETQ. With 0 bases clipped from V and 4 bases from J, the junction kept 5 bases outside the gene matches. The CDR3 sequence: CASSLGTGGGIYGYTF. The CDR3 coding sequence is TGCGCCAGCAGCTTGGGGACAGGGGGCGGAATCTATGGCTACACCTTC.

This clone was picked up one time. The J gene is TRBJ2-7, the V gene TRBV30; unclear D gene. Germline V gene data show CDR1 as GTSNPN and CDR2 as SVGIG (reference sequence). The CDR3 spans 13 residues. V was trimmed by 1 base and J by 2 bases, leaving 9 bases between them. This CDR3 reads CAWSALLTYEQYF. CDR3 in DNA: TGTGCCTGGAGTGCGCTATTAACCTACGAGCAGTACTTC.

V usage is TRBV28 and J usage is TRBJ1-2; possibly TRBD1 for D (6 bases). Per the germline V gene, CDR1 is MDHEN and CDR2 is SYDVKM. The CDR3 totals 14 residues. Trimming removed 7 bases at V and 8 bases at J, with 20 bases between. CDR3 nucleotides: TGTGCCAGCACCTCCCCTTCAGGGGCGCAGGGCTACACCTTC. Protein: CASTSPSGAQGYTF.

The chain uses TRBV7-9 and TRBJ1-1, with a tentative D call TRBD1 (6 bases). Looked up from germline, CDR1 is SEHNR and CDR2 is FQNEAQ (reference sequence). CDR3 length: 12 amino acids. V was trimmed by 6 bases and J by 5 bases, leaving 10 bases between them. As DNA, the CDR3 is TGTGCCAGCAGAAAGGGGGGGACTGAAGCTTTCTTT. Amino acids: CASRKGGTEAFF. The entire variable domain, with the rest obtained from reference TRBV7-9 and TRBJ1-1, is as follows: DTGVSQNPRHKITKRGQNVTFRCDPISEHNRLYWYRQTLGQGPEFLTYFQNEAQLEKSRLLSDRFSAERPKGSFSTLEIQRTEQGDSAMYLCASRKGGTEAFFGQGTRLTVV.